This is a list of T cell receptor beta chains from one sample in a study of beta chain features in type 1 diabetes. Produced via immunoSEQ multiplex PCR; TCRdb's table is partial and in-frame only. This sample has some 360,000 clones; about 20% occur once, and the top ten carry under 0.05%. Sequenced: naive CD4+ T cells from blood. The receptors stem from a woman younger than 35 in good health. CDR3s include the opening cysteine and the closing phenylalanine or tryptophan. D genes are given only for firm matches. The size field is filled for only some rows; it gives once, few, many or a size class.

v_gene	j_gene	d_gene	abundance	CDR3nt	CDR3aa
TRBV23-1	TRBJ2-5	TRBD1	NA	TGCGCCAGCAGTCAATCGGGGACAGGGAGAGAGACCCAGTACTTC	CASSQSGTGRETQYF
TRBV4-1	TRBJ2-6	TRBD2	NA	TGCGCCAGCAGCCACCGGGTAGCGGGCCCCTCTGGGGCCAACGTCCTGACTTTC	CASSHRVAGPSGANVLTF
TRBV6-1	TRBJ1-5	NA	few	TGTGCCAGTCAAACAAGACAGCCCCAGCATTTT	CASQTRQPQHF
TRBV30	TRBJ2-3	NA	few	TGTGCCTGGAGTGCCCCTAGGCGGGGGCGGTCGGATACGCAGTATTTT	CAWSAPRRGRSDTQYF
TRBV30	TRBJ1-2	NA	NA	TGTGCCGAGGGGGGGAATGGCTACACCTTC	CAEGGNGYTF
TRBV30	TRBJ2-2	NA	NA	TGTGCCTGGAGCAGGGGGGCGGACACCGGGGAGCTGTTTTTT	CAWSRGADTGELFF
TRBV6-5	TRBJ1-1	NA	NA	TGTGCCAGCACCCCCCTTCAGGCGGGGAACACTGAAGCTTTCTTT	CASTPLQAGNTEAFF
TRBV10-3	TRBJ2-7	TRBD1	NA	TGTGCCAGCAATACAGGGGGCTCCTACGAGCAGTACTTC	CASNTGGSYEQYF
TRBV5-5	TRBJ2-7	NA	NA	TGTGCCAGCAGCAGACAAAACGGCTACGAGCAGTACTTC	CASSRQNGYEQYF
TRBV5-1	TRBJ2-2	TRBD1	NA	TGCGCCAGCAGTTCACAGGGGGCCGGGGAGCTGTTTTTT	CASSSQGAGELFF
TRBV7-6	TRBJ1-5	NA	NA	TGTGCCAGCAGCTTAGAGGGGAAGGGGAATCAGCCCCAGCATTTT	CASSLEGKGNQPQHF
TRBV29-1	TRBJ2-7	TRBD1	NA	TGCAGCGTCCAAAAAGGGACAGGGGACAGCGAGCAGTACTTC	CSVQKGTGDSEQYF
TRBV7-2	TRBJ2-1	TRBD2	NA	TGTGCCAGCAGCTTCCGGACCTCTAGCGGGAGGGCCAATGAGCAGTTCTTC	CASSFRTSSGRANEQFF
TRBV19	TRBJ2-4	NA	NA	TGTGCCAGTAGGGCTACAGGGGACTCAAACATTCAGTACTTC	CASRATGDSNIQYF
TRBV7-9	TRBJ2-5	TRBD2	few	TGTGCCAGCAGCTTATTACTAGCGCGGGCGGAGACCCAGTACTTC	CASSLLLARAETQYF
TRBV28	TRBJ1-2	NA	NA	TGTGCCAGCAGTTTTCCCCCGGCACAGGGTAATTATGGCTACACCTTC	CASSFPPAQGNYGYTF
TRBV7-2	TRBJ2-7	TRBD1	few	TGTGCCAGCAGCCCCTGGACAGGGGATTACGAGCAGTACTTC	CASSPWTGDYEQYF
TRBV30	TRBJ1-1	NA	few	TGTGCCTGGAGTGTACTCTCCCCTTCAACGGTGTTTTTT	CAWSVLSPSTVFF
TRBV5-4	TRBJ2-7	NA	few	TGTGCCAGCAGCCGCGGTGGAGGGCCTCATACCTACGAGCAGTACTTC	CASSRGGGPHTYEQYF
TRBV19	TRBJ2-7	NA	NA	TGTGCCAGTAGTATAGGAAACCAACCGGCCTACGAGCAGTACTTC	CASSIGNQPAYEQYF
TRBV7-9	TRBJ1-3	TRBD1	few	TGTGCCAGCAGCTCGGGACAGCCGTCCTCTGGAAACACCATATATTTT	CASSSGQPSSGNTIYF
TRBV9	TRBJ2-6	NA	few	TGTGCCAGCAGCGTAGTCGAGGGTGCTGGTGAGTCTGGGGCCAACGTCCTGACTTTC	CASSVVEGAGESGANVLTF
TRBV19	TRBJ2-5	NA	few	TGTGCCAGTAGCGCGGTAGGACAGATCGGGACCCAGTACTTC	CASSAVGQIGTQYF
TRBV7-9	TRBJ2-3	NA	NA	TGTGCCAGCAGCTCAATGGGAGTAAGCACAGATACGCAGTATTTT	CASSSMGVSTDTQYF
TRBV5-4	TRBJ1-1	NA	NA	TGTGCCAGCAGCTTGCCAGGGCCTTACACTGAAGCTTTCTTT	CASSLPGPYTEAFF
TRBV27	TRBJ2-5	TRBD1	NA	TGTGCCAGCAGCTTCCGGGACAGTAGTCAAGAGACCCAGTACTTC	CASSFRDSSQETQYF
TRBV2	TRBJ2-2	NA	few	TGTGCCAGCAGTCAGGAAAACACCGGGGAGCTGTTTTTT	CASSQENTGELFF
TRBV29-1	TRBJ2-5	NA	NA	TGCAGCGGGCGGACAAATCAAGAGACCCAGTACTTC	CSGRTNQETQYF
TRBV12-5	TRBJ1-2	TRBD1	NA	TGTGCTAGTGAAGGACAGGGGGCGGGTGGCTACACCTTC	CASEGQGAGGYTF
TRBV4-3	TRBJ1-1	NA	NA	TGCGCCAGCAGCCAAGATAGTGGACAGACAAACACTGAAGCTTTCTTT	CASSQDSGQTNTEAFF
TRBV18	TRBJ2-7	TRBD2	NA	TGTGCCAGCTCACCGCCTTACCCCGGGACTAGAGAAGAGCAGTACTTC	CASSPPYPGTREEQYF
TRBV5-4	TRBJ2-1	TRBD2	NA	TGTGCCAGCAGCCACCCGGGACTAGCGGACAATGAGCAGTTCTTC	CASSHPGLADNEQFF
TRBV10-3	TRBJ1-2	NA	few	TGTGCCATCCGACGGGGGATCGACTATGGCTACACCTTC	CAIRRGIDYGYTF
TRBV11-2	TRBJ2-1	TRBD2	NA	TGTGCCAGCGGATCTAGCGGCTCCTACAATGAGCAGTTCTTC	CASGSSGSYNEQFF
TRBV5-4	TRBJ1-1	TRBD1	few	TGTGCCAGCAGCGGGAACCTCAGGGGGAGGAACACTGAAGCTTTCTTT	CASSGNLRGRNTEAFF
TRBV4-1	TRBJ2-7	NA	NA	TGCGCCAGCAGCCAATCCAGGGTGCGGGGCTACGAGCAGTACTTC	CASSQSRVRGYEQYF
TRBV25-1	TRBJ2-5	NA	few	TGTGCCAGCAGCGCTAGCGACGGCTCTTTGACCCAGTACTTC	CASSASDGSLTQYF
TRBV2	TRBJ1-1	NA	NA	TGTGCCAGCAGAGATGTCCTAGACACTGAAGCTTTCTTT	CASRDVLDTEAFF
TRBV21-1	TRBJ2-2	NA	few	TGTGCCAGCAGCAAAGCGCGGAGGACTAGCGGCAACACCGGGGAGCTGTTTTTT	CASSKARRTSGNTGELFF
TRBV5-1	TRBJ2-1	TRBD2	NA	TGCGCCAGCAGCCGGACTAGCGGATTTAACAATGAGCAGTTCTTC	CASSRTSGFNNEQFF
TRBV7-9	TRBJ2-5	TRBD1	few	TGTGCCAGCAGTGTCCAGGGGGCAGAGACCCAGTACTTC	CASSVQGAETQYF
TRBV10-3	TRBJ2-5	NA	few	TGTGCCATCGGGGGGGAGACCCAGTACTTC	CAIGGETQYF
TRBV30	TRBJ2-7	TRBD2	few	TGTGCCTGGAGTCCATCCGGGACTAGTAGCCTACTATTCTCCTACGAGCAGTACTTC	CAWSPSGTSSLLFSYEQYF
TRBV21-1	TRBJ2-5	NA	NA	TGTGCCAGCAGCAAAGGACGGGGAGAACGGTACCAAGAGACCCAGTACTTC	CASSKGRGERYQETQYF